Given below is one T cell receptor beta chain in context. These data belong to a study of blood T cell repertoires in COVID-19. Profiled with immunoSEQ multiplex PCR; TCRdb holds only in-frame clones, not every one. The data show over 60,000 clones, roughly 92% seen once. Trimming at V came to 4 bases and at J to 5 bases, leaving 7 bases not matched to a gene. The germline V gene has CDR1 GTSNPN and CDR2 SVGIG (reference sequence). The CDR3 is made up of 13 amino acids. Sequencing was performed on peripheral blood. The sequence was collected from a human donor in a cohort sampled during active COVID-19. The V gene is TRBV30, the J gene TRBJ1-1, with 7 nucleotides matching TRBD1. The CDR3 DNA is TGTGCCTGGAAACAGACAGGGAGGACTGAAGCTTTCTTT. Protein product: CAWKQTGRTEAFF.